What follows are 16 T cell receptor beta chains derived from one specimen sequenced in a study of blood T cell repertoires in COVID-19. Produced via immunoSEQ multiplex PCR; TCRdb's table is partial and in-frame only. Altogether 150,000 to 200,000 clones are present, approximately 85% being singletons, with the ten largest covering roughly 9.2%. The specimen was peripheral blood. These TCRs come from a woman of 80 years or more with acute or convalescent COVID-19.

The gene calls are TRBV19 and TRBJ2-7; D might be TRBD1 (5 bases). Trimming left V 7 bases short and J 0 bases short, with 7 bases between. The germline gives CDR1 LNHDA, CDR2 SQIVND (reference sequence). This CDR3 contains 12 residues. The CDR3 protein is CASKGNSYEQYF. The CDR3 DNA sequence: TGTGCCAGTAAGGGGAACTCCTACGAGCAGTACTTC.

This chain connects TRBV3-1 (or the pseudogene TRBV3-2) to TRBJ2-6; D is undetermined. V gave up 0 bases and J gave up 0 bases, with 6 bases separating them. This CDR3 is 16 amino acids long. Germline CDR1 and CDR2: LGHDT and YNNKEL (reference sequence). DNA for the CDR3: TGTGCCAGCAGCCAAGATTCGAGCTCTGGGGCCAACGTCCTGACTTTC. It specifies CASSQDSSSGANVLTF.

This clone was counted only a few times. This chain links TRBV6-1 with TRBJ1-1; 8 bases fit TRBD1. In germline, CDR1 is MNHNS, CDR2 SASEGT. Trimming cost V 3 bases and J 1 base; bases outside gene matches: 7. CDR3 length: 16 amino acids. CDR3: CASSDGQGSWNTEAFF. CDR3 sequence (DNA): TGTGCCAGCAGTGACGGACAGGGATCGTGGAACACTGAAGCTTTCTTT.

Here the CDR3 reads CASSLSAWLSGNTIYF. The CDR3 DNA sequence: TGTGCCAGCAGCTTATCAGCGTGGCTCTCAGGAAACACCATATATTTT. This chain uses TRBV7-6 with TRBJ1-3; D ambiguous. CDR1 and CDR2 from the germline V gene are SGHVS and FNYEAQ. The CDR3 runs 16 residues. V was pared by 2 bases and J by 4 bases, with 15 bases between.

The chain is built from TRBV11-3 and TRBJ2-7, with TRBD1 identical over 7 bases. The germline V gene has CDR1 SGHNT and CDR2 YENEEA. J lost 7 bases, V lost 1 base, and 4 bases had no gene match. The CDR3 has 13 residues. The CDR3 sequence: CASSLVAGGEQYF. Written as DNA, the CDR3 is TGTGCCAGCAGCTTAGTTGCAGGGGGAGAGCAGTACTTC.

J is TRBJ2-2 and V is TRBV18, with 8 nucleotides matching TRBD1. The germline V gene has CDR1 KGHSH and CDR2 LQKENI. The ends lost 6 bases at V and 0 bases at J; junction bases unmatched: 6. This CDR3 region has 16 residues. The CDR3 spells CASSRNRGTNTGELFF. CDR3 DNA sequence: TGTGCCAGCTCTCGGAACAGGGGGACGAACACCGGGGAGCTGTTTTTT. The whole variable domain, filled in from reference TRBV18 and TRBJ2-2, reads NAGVMQNPRHLVRRRGQEARLRCSPMKGHSHVYWYRQLPEEGLKFMVYLQKENIIDESGMPKERFSAEFPKEGPSILRIQQVVRGDSAAYFCASSRNRGTNTGELFFGEGSRLTVL.

The genes are TRBV6-5 and TRBJ1-2; D is ambiguous. CDR3 size: 13 residues. CDR1 is MNHEY, CDR2 SVGAGI, per germline. Trimming took 0 bases from V and 7 from J, leaving 9 bases between them. This chain's CDR3 is CASSYSGGSGYTF. The DNA of the CDR3 is TGTGCCAGCAGTTACTCGGGAGGATCTGGCTACACCTTC.

This clone showed up just once. The rearrangement uses TRBV2 and TRBJ2-7; 9 bases match TRBD1. CDR3 length equals 14 residues. V shed 6 bases and J 6 bases; nucleotides not matched to a gene: 9. CDR1 is SNHLY, CDR2 FYNNEI, per germline. CDR3 sequence reads: CASREQGARGEQYF. CDR3 nucleotides: TGTGCCAGCAGGGAACAGGGGGCGAGGGGCGAGCAGTACTTC.

The chain carries TRBV18 and TRBJ2-7; the D is unclear. Germline lookup yields CDR1 KGHSH and CDR2 LQKENI. Deletions cut 0 bases from V and 3 bases from J, with 9 bases between. This CDR3 has 14 amino acids. CDR3 sequence: CASSPPAERYEQYF. DNA of the CDR3: TGTGCCAGCTCACCACCGGCAGAGCGCTACGAGCAGTACTTC.

The chain links TRBV10-3 to TRBJ1-1; 11 bases align to TRBD1. Germline CDR1 ENHRY, CDR2 SYGVKD. The CDR3 is 14 amino acids. Trimming took 4 bases from V and 3 from J; bases not matched to a gene: 1. The CDR3 protein is CAISADRGHTEAFF. The CDR3 nucleotides read TGTGCCATCAGTGCGGACAGGGGGCACACTGAAGCTTTCTTT.

The V and J genes are TRBV30 and TRBJ1-5, with D hard to call. The CDR3 sequence is 14 residues long. Trimming took 2 bases from V and 2 from J, leaving 10 bases between them. Per the germline V gene, CDR1 is GTSNPN and CDR2 is SVGIG (reference sequence). DNA of the CDR3: TGTGCCTGGAGTCCCCGGGTACGCAATCAGCCCCAGCATTTT. Amino acid sequence: CAWSPRVRNQPQHF.

CDR3 DNA sequence: TGTGCCAGCAGCTCCGACCCTCACAGGGCGCGGACTGAAGCTTTCTTT. Its protein product is CASSSDPHRARTEAFF. The rearrangement joins TRBV7-2 to TRBJ1-1; perhaps TRBD1 as D (6 bases). Trimming pared 4 bases from V and 5 bases from J, leaving 20 bases between. The CDR3 spans 16 residues. CDR1 is SGHTA and CDR2 is FQGNSA in the germline V gene.

The chain has TRBV3-1 (or the pseudogene TRBV3-2) and TRBJ1-5; a weak D match, TRBD1 (5 bases). Germline V gene lookup returns CDR1 LGHDT and CDR2 YNNKEL (reference sequence). The CDR3 is 17 amino acids. V was trimmed by 4 bases and J by 0 bases, leaving 16 bases between them. DNA of the CDR3: TGTGCCAGCAGCCCCGGGTCGACAGTTCATAGCAATCAGCCCCAGCATTTT. Its protein product is CASSPGSTVHSNQPQHF.

The chain links TRBV7-9 to TRBJ2-1, with 9 bases aligning to TRBD1. CDR3 length: 17 amino acids. Germline V lookup: CDR1 SEHNR, CDR2 FQNEAQ (reference sequence). V lost 1 base to trimming and J lost 8 bases; unmatched junction nucleotides: 12. The DNA of the CDR3 is TGTGCCAGCAGCTTAGGGCCCCCTCGGGACAGGGCTGATGAGCAGTTCTTC. Translation gives CASSLGPPRDRADEQFF.

The rearrangement uses TRBV16 and TRBJ2-3; 7 positions match TRBD2. This CDR3 has 16 residues. Germline assignment: CDR1 KGHSY and CDR2 FQNENV. V was pared by 5 bases and J by 2 bases, with 10 bases of the junction left unmatched. The CDR3 loop reads CASSKWASGFTDTQYF. The CDR3 nucleotides read TGTGCCAGCAGCAAATGGGCTAGCGGATTCACAGATACGCAGTATTTT.

The chain combines TRBV7-2 with TRBJ2-5; TRBD1 might be the D (6 bases). In germline, CDR1 is SGHTA, CDR2 FQGNSA. V shed 2 bases and J shed 2 bases, with 18 bases lying between them. The CDR3 runs 17 residues. CDR3 loop: CASSLLPLGQPQETQYF. The CDR3 DNA reads TGTGCCAGCAGCTTACTGCCCCTTGGACAGCCGCAAGAGACCCAGTACTTC.